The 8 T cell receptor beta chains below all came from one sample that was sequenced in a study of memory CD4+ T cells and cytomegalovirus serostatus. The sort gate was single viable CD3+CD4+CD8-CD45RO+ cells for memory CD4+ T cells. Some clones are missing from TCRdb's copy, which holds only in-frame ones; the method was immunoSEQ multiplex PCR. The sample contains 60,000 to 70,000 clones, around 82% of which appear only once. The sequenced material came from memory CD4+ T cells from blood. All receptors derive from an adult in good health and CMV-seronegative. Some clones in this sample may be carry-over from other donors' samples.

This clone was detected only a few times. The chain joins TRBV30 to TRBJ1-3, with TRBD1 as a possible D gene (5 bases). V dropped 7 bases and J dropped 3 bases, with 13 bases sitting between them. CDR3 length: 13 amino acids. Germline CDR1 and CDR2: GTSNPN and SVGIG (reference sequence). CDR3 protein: CASGTGGGNTIYF. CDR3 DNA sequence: TGTGCCTCGGGGACCGGTGGTGGAAACACCATATATTTT.

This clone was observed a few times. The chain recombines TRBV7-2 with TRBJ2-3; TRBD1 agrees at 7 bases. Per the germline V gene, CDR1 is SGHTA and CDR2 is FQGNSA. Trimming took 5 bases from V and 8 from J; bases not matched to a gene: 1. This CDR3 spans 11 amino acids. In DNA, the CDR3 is TGTGCCAGCAGCCCAGGGGGTACGCAGTATTTT. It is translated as CASSPGGTQYF.

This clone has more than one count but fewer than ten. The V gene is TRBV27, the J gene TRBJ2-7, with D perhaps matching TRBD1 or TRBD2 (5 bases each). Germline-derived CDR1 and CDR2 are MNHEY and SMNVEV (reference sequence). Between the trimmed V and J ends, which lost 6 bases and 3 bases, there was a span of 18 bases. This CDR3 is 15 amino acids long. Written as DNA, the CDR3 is TGTGCCAGCAGCGCCGGGACCCCGAGTATCTACGAGCAGTACTTC. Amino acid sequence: CASSAGTPSIYEQYF.

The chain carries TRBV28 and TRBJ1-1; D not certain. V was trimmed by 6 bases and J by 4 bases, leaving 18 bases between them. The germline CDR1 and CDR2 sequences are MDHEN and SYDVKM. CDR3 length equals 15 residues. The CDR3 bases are TGTGCCAGCAGAGCCGCAGGATCGGGGAGCACTGAAGCTTTCTTT. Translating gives CASRAAGSGSTEAFF.

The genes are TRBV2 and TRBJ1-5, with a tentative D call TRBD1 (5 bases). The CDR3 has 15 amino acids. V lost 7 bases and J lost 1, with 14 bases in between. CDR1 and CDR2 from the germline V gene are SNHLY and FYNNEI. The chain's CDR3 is CASTPGGLSNQPQHF. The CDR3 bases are TGTGCCAGCACCCCGGGGGGGTTGAGCAATCAGCCCCAGCATTTT.

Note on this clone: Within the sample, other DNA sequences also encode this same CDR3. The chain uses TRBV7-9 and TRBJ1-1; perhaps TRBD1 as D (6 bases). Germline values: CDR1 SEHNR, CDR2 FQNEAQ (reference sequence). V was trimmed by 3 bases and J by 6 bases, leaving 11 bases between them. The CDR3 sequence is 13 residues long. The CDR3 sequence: CASSLRGGPEAFF. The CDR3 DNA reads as TGTGCCAGCAGCTTGCGGGGGGGGCCTGAAGCTTTCTTT.

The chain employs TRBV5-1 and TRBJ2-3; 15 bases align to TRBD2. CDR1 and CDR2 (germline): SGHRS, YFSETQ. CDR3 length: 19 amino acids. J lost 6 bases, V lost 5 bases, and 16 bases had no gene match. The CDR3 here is CASSRRTSGRVGARDTQYF. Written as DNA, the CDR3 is TGCGCCAGCAGTCGAAGGACTAGCGGGAGGGTTGGGGCTCGCGATACGCAGTATTTT.

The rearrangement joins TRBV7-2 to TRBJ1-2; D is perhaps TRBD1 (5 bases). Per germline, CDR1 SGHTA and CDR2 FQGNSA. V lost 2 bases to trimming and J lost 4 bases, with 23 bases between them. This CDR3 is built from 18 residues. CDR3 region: CASSLSRGRLSRGYGYTF. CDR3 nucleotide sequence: TGTGCCAGCAGCTTATCCCGGGGGAGGCTTAGTAGGGGCTATGGCTACACCTTC.